This entry lists 14 T cell receptor beta chains sequenced from one sample in a study of cytomegalovirus exposure and HLA in healthy donors (dated by TCRdb to the late 2010s). Libraries were made using the immunoSEQ multiplex PCR assay. A mixture of 60 forward primers for TCR Vbeta segments and 13 reverse primers for TCR Jbeta segments was used in the multiplex PCR. This is the immuneACCESS table as TCRdb keeps it, with only in-frame sequences that have V and J called. A part of the clones is gone; compared with another copy, unresolved V genes explain less than half, and the rest is unexplained. The sample has about 89,000 clones on record, about 72% of them singletons. Of the sample, around 1.9% is held by the ten largest clones. Sequencing used PBMCs. Receptor source: a man aged 30 to 45 in good health and CMV-seronegative.

This chain joins TRBV6-4 and TRBJ2-3; 11 bases are a match to TRBD2. The CDR3 is 15 residues long. Germline V CDR1 and CDR2: MRHNA, SNTAGT. Germline trimming cut 6 bases from V and 1 base from J; bases unmatched to any gene: 3. The CDR3 is CASSLTSGGTDTQYF. The DNA for the CDR3 is TGTGCCAGCAGCCTGACTAGCGGGGGCACAGATACGCAGTATTTT.

The chain combines TRBV19 with TRBJ1-2; 9 nucleotides align to TRBD1. CDR1 is LNHDA and CDR2 is SQIVND in the germline V gene (reference sequence). This CDR3 has 14 amino acids. The junction had 4 bases not matched to a gene; V was cut back by 3 bases and J by 5 bases. The CDR3 is CASSMVGTGYGYTF. The CDR3 bases are TGTGCCAGTAGTATGGTCGGGACAGGGTATGGCTACACCTTC.

This sequence joins TRBV10-3 and TRBJ1-1; possibly TRBD1 for D (6 bases). Trimming removed 2 bases from V and 2 bases from J, with 15 bases in between. The CDR3 runs to 16 residues. Germline V gene lookup returns CDR1 ENHRY and CDR2 SYGVKD. The CDR3 loop is CAISELGAGTNTEAFF. CDR3 in DNA: TGTGCCATCAGTGAGCTCGGGGCAGGGACAAACACTGAAGCTTTCTTT.

CDR3 amino acids: CASSLRKLRDRGQTGELFF. In DNA, the CDR3 is TGTGCCAGCAGCTTGAGAAAGCTCCGGGACAGGGGGCAAACCGGGGAGCTGTTTTTT. V is TRBV7-9 and J is TRBJ2-2; 12 positions agree with TRBD1. The CDR3 loop spans 19 amino acids. Per germline, CDR1 SEHNR and CDR2 FQNEAQ (reference sequence). The trim removed 3 bases at V and 5 bases at J, leaving 13 bases unmatched.

This rearrangement joins TRBV28 to TRBJ1-1; 10 nucleotides line up with TRBD1. The CDR3 loop spans 13 amino acids. CDR1 and CDR2 from the germline V gene are MDHEN and SYDVKM. V was pared by 5 bases and J by 4 bases, with 1 base of the junction left unmatched. The CDR3 region is CASSRQGATEAFF. In DNA form, the CDR3 reads TGTGCCAGCAGTAGACAGGGGGCCACTGAAGCTTTCTTT. The full variable domain, in which reference TRBV28 and TRBJ1-1 provide the parts outside the CDR3, is DVKVTQSSRYLVKRTGEKVFLECVQDMDHENMFWYRQDPGLGLRLIYFSYDVKMKEKGDIPEGYSVSREKKERFSLILESASTNQTSMYLCASSRQGATEAFFGQGTRLTVV.

This sequence joins TRBV29-1 and TRBJ2-7; D gene ambiguous. Per germline, CDR1 SQVTM and CDR2 ANQGSEA. The CDR3 is made up of 13 amino acids. V lost 0 bases and J 0 bases, leaving 6 bases between the germline ends. CDR3 in DNA: TGCAGCGTTGAAGAGTGGGCCTCCTACGAGCAGTACTTC. It encodes CSVEEWASYEQYF.

The chain joins TRBV25-1 to TRBJ2-7; TRBD2 might be the D (6 bases). The V gene's germline CDR1 is MGHDK and CDR2 SYGVNS. This CDR3 is built from 15 residues. V was trimmed by 6 bases and J by 1 base, leaving 16 bases between them. Here the CDR3 reads CASSPGGAVSYEQYF. The DNA for the CDR3 is TGTGCCAGCAGCCCGGGCGGGGCGGTATCCTACGAGCAGTACTTC.

The CDR3 sequence: CASSLGRGDPYGYTF. The DNA for the CDR3 is TGTGCCAGCAGTTTAGGTCGGGGGGACCCATATGGCTACACCTTC. The V and J genes are TRBV27 and TRBJ1-2; perhaps TRBD1 as D (5 bases). The CDR3 covers 15 residues. V lost 2 bases and J 5 bases, leaving 15 bases between the germline ends. Per germline, CDR1 MNHEY and CDR2 SMNVEV (reference sequence).

This clone has just a few counts. This chain uses TRBV5-1 with TRBJ2-2; weak D call: TRBD2 (6 bases). CDR1 is SGHRS, CDR2 YFSETQ, per germline. The CDR3 sequence is 16 residues long. V was trimmed by 0 bases and J by 1 base, leaving 10 bases between them. Here the CDR3 reads CASSLVSGGNTGELFF. The CDR3 DNA reads as TGCGCCAGCAGCTTGGTATCCGGGGGGAACACCGGGGAGCTGTTTTTT.

This chain joins TRBV2 and TRBJ2-2; TRBD1 matches 10 bases. The CDR3 sequence is 19 residues long. J gave up 2 bases and V 0 bases, and 9 bases lay outside the gene matches. CDR1 SNHLY and CDR2 FYNNEI come from the germline V gene. The CDR3: CASSEALGTGALNTGELFF. CDR3 in DNA: TGTGCCAGCAGTGAAGCGCTTGGGACAGGGGCCCTAAACACCGGGGAGCTGTTTTTT.

The V gene is TRBV27, the J gene TRBJ1-1; D possibly corresponds to TRBD1 (5 bases). CDR3 size: 14 residues. Germline loops: CDR1 MNHEY, CDR2 SMNVEV (reference sequence). Trimming shortened V by 8 bases and J by 3 bases, and 16 bases separated the two germline ends. DNA of the CDR3: TGTGCCAGCTCTACCTTCGGGGGGTACACTGAAGCTTTCTTT. This sequence encodes CASSTFGGYTEAFF.

A single count supports this clone. V and J are TRBV4-1 and TRBJ1-1, with 8 nucleotides matching TRBD1. The trim removed 0 bases at V and 11 bases at J, leaving 8 bases unmatched. This CDR3 region has 14 residues. Germline V lookup: CDR1 MGHRA, CDR2 YSYEKL. The DNA for the CDR3 is TGCGCCAGCAGCCAAGATTTACAGGGGGAGTCCGCTTTCTTT. Residues: CASSQDLQGESAFF.

The chain links TRBV9 to TRBJ2-3, with 8 positions matching TRBD2. V lost 0 bases and J lost 4; bases outside the gene matches: 10. The CDR3 has 17 residues. Germline assignment: CDR1 SGDLS and CDR2 YYNGEE. The CDR3 protein is CASSVVPAGASADTQYF. The CDR3 nucleotides are TGTGCCAGCAGCGTAGTGCCAGCGGGAGCATCGGCAGATACGCAGTATTTT.

The genes are TRBV11-2 and TRBJ2-5; weak D call: TRBD2 (6 bases). V gave up 3 bases and J gave up 10 bases, with 12 bases separating them. The germline V gene encodes CDR1 SGHAT and CDR2 FQNNGV. The CDR3 covers 12 residues. CDR3 DNA: TGTGCCAGCAGCTTTGTCGGGAGTGGCCAGTACTTC. It codes for CASSFVGSGQYF.